This T cell receptor beta chain was sequenced in a study of blood T cell repertoires in COVID-19. Across the study: Specimens from acute and convalescent COVID-19 originated in the United States, Italy and Spain. Sample material is recorded as cDNA or gDNA derived from T cells, B-cell-depleted T cells, or PBMCs.

Trimming pared 0 bases from V and 7 bases from J, leaving 11 bases between. Germline assignment: CDR1 SGHNT and CDR2 YYREEE (reference sequence). The CDR3 sequence is 13 residues long. Methods used by the authors: Researchers report that nucleated cell counts were estimated from reference gene primer amplification. Repertoires were generated with immunoSEQ multiplex PCR, while TCRdb's copy carries only in-frame clones and drops some. The D gene and trimming were derived from the DNA, and the V and J assignments and clone size from that table. This table holds around 180,000 clones, over 75% found once.

The sequence came from a man in his 60s with acute or convalescent COVID-19. The rearrangement joins TRBV5-4 to TRBJ2-7; D possibly corresponds to TRBD2 (6 bases). Sequenced: peripheral blood. In DNA form, the CDR3 reads TGTGCCAGCAGCTTGGGGCTAGCGAGAGAGCAGTACTTC. As protein: CASSLGLAREQYF. Based on the CDR3 plus reference TRBV5-4 and TRBJ2-7, the full variable domain is ETGVTQSPTHLIKTRGQQVTLRCSSQSGHNTVSWYQQALGQGPQFIFQYYREEENGRGNFPPRFSGLQFPNYSSELNVNALELDDSALYLCASSLGLAREQYFGPGTRLTVT.